This TCR beta chain was identified during a study of PD-1 blockade in classical Hodgkin lymphoma. Per the germline V gene, CDR1 is SQVTM and CDR2 is ANQGSEA. The CDR3 covers 15 residues. V was clipped by 3 bases and J by 3 bases, with 18 bases between them. With respect to this clone: The antigen remains undetermined.

Time point defined: cycle 4 day 1 (C4D1), after more than five weeks of nivolumab. Exposure to brentuximab vedotin varied, and each patient had relapsed following autologous stem cell transplantation. Magnetic negative selection purified CD4+ T cells from thawed PBMCs. Complete response, partial response or progressive disease constituted the best response categories observed. Study-wide results and caveats: Whoever responded completely had baseline diversity much like that seen in newly diagnosed patients. Healthy donors reportedly exceeded newly diagnosed patients in baseline TCR diversity. Compared with baseline, CD4+ but not CD8+ TCR diversity had risen significantly by C4D1.

Assay used: immunoSEQ multiplex PCR; TCRdb lists only in-frame clones, some missing. The data contain fewer than 35,000 clones, about 86% of them singletons. This material consisted of CD4+ T cells from blood, taken before the fourth cycle of nivolumab. The V gene is TRBV29-1, the J gene TRBJ2-7, with D perhaps assigned TRBD1 or TRBD2 (5 bases each). This TCR came from a human donor with classical Hodgkin lymphoma. CDR3 bases: TGCAGCGTTGACGTGGGGACGGCCCAGAACTACGAGCAGTACTTC. It is translated as CSVDVGTAQNYEQYF.